This T cell receptor beta chain was sequenced in a study of shared clonotypes between healthy human individuals. As regards this clone: Its specificity is not known.

Study-wide results and limits: Clonotype sharing across donors was expected to vary with sequencing depth.

CDR1 and CDR2 from the germline V gene are MGHDK and SYGVNS. V gave up 6 bases and J gave up 6 bases; unmatched junction bases: 6. The CDR3 is 14 residues long. The authors ran the assay at deep level. Methods used by the authors: ImmunoSEQ output lacked quality scores and full-length reads, limiting matched filtering. Sequencing used immunoSEQ multiplex PCR; TCRdb keeps in-frame clones, though not all of them. V and J calls plus clone size are reproduced from that table; the DNA served to infer D and trimming. The top ten hold about 34% of the sample, which has 600,000 to 750,000 clones, 90% seen once.

The V and J genes are TRBV25-1 and TRBJ2-3, with 10 bases that match TRBD2. The sequence derives from a man aged 18 to 29 in good health. Some clones in this sample may be carry-over from other donors' samples. The sample comprised memory CD8+ T cells from PBMCs. Documented subset: CD45RO+ cells pooled with CCR7-negative TemRA cells. The CDR3 reads CASRVSGRADTQYF. CDR3 nucleotide sequence: TGTGCCAGCAGGGTCAGCGGGAGGGCGGATACGCAGTATTTT.